Following are 20 T cell receptor beta chains from one sample sequenced in a study of identical twins. In TCRdb, the 5' RACE reads were re-called with MiXCR into one record per CDR3 protein. The sample lists about 330,000 distinct CDR3 sequences; around an eighth were seen once. This sample was shared with a second study, whose subject was yellow fever vaccine responses in identical twins.

The specimen was CD8+ T cells sorted from blood. These receptors were taken from a woman aged 18 to 35 in good health.

This chain uses TRBV6-5 with TRBJ1-5; D ambiguous. The germline V gene encodes CDR1 MNHEY and CDR2 SVGAGI. This CDR3 has 16 amino acids. V was pared by 2 bases and J by 0 bases, with 11 bases between. Here the CDR3 reads CASSYERLYSNQPQHF. CDR3 in DNA: TGTGCCAGCAGTTACGAGAGGTTGTATAGCAATCAGCCCCAGCATTTT.

The chain joins TRBV21-1 to TRBJ1-4; the tabulated D call, TRBD1, remains unverified against the DNA. TRBV21-1 is a documented pseudogene. The CDR3 sequence is 16 residues long. CDR3 sequence reads: CASSKGGQQPQEKLFF. The CDR3 DNA sequence: TGTGCCAGCAGCAAAGGGGGGCAACAACCCCAGGAAAAACTGTTTTTT.

This clonotype has ten or more counts. This chain connects TRBV29-1 to TRBJ2-7; TRBD2 might be the D (5 bases). Germline assignment: CDR1 SQVTM and CDR2 ANQGSEA. CDR3 length: 13 amino acids. Trimming took 7 bases from V and 7 from J, leaving 20 bases between them. The CDR3 region is CSGVYGKREEQYV. The CDR3 DNA follows: TGCAGCGGTGTGTACGGGAAGAGAGAGGAGCAGTACGTC.

V gene TRBV28 combines with J gene TRBJ2-7; D is unresolved. This CDR3 contains 14 residues. Per the germline V gene, CDR1 is MDHEN and CDR2 is SYDVKM. Trimming removed 3 bases from V and 4 bases from J, with 13 bases in between. The CDR3 nucleotides are TGTGCCAGCAGTTTCGGAGACAACACTTACGAGCAGTACTTC. This translates into CASSFGDNTYEQYF.

The chain combines TRBV20-1 with TRBJ2-3; tentatively, D is TRBD2 (6 bases). Trimming left V 0 bases short and J 2 bases short, with 12 bases between. The CDR3 length is 15 residues. The germline V gene has CDR1 DFQATT and CDR2 SNEGSKA (reference sequence). This chain's CDR3 is CSARELAGNTDTQYF. Written as DNA, the CDR3 is TGCAGTGCTAGAGAGCTCGCGGGGAACACAGATACGCAGTATTTT.

There are a few counts of this clonotype. This chain uses TRBV28 with TRBJ2-2; 7 bases are shared with TRBD1. The CDR3 spans 17 residues. The V gene's germline CDR1 is MDHEN and CDR2 SYDVKM. V was clipped by 6 bases and J by 0 bases; unmatched bases: 10. CDR3 sequence reads: CASSSPLGTANTGELFF. The CDR3, as DNA: TGTGCCAGCAGCTCCCCCTTGGGGACAGCGAACACCGGGGAGCTGTTTTTT.

This clonotype occurred many times. V gene TRBV4-1 combines with J gene TRBJ2-7; 8 nucleotides agree with TRBD2. The germline V gene has CDR1 MGHRA and CDR2 YSYEKL. This CDR3 is built from 16 residues. With V trimmed by 1 base and J by 0 bases, 5 bases remained unmatched. CDR3 in amino acids: CASSQVVAGSSYEQYF. The CDR3 DNA follows: TGCGCCAGCAGCCAAGTTGTAGCGGGGAGCTCCTACGAGCAGTACTTC.

DNA of the CDR3: TGCAGTGCTAGACCGCCGACGAACACCGGGGAGCTGTTTTTT. Its translation is CSARPPTNTGELFF. This sequence joins TRBV20-1 and TRBJ2-2; D is unclear. Trimming stripped 2 bases from V and 0 bases from J, with 7 bases between. The CDR3 runs 14 residues. Germline loops: CDR1 DFQATT, CDR2 SNEGSKA (reference sequence).

This clonotype was seen only a few times. The chain has TRBV5-1 and TRBJ2-7, with D perhaps assigned TRBD1 or TRBD2 (5 bases each). CDR3 length equals 16 residues. The germline gives CDR1 SGHRS, CDR2 YFSETQ. The ends were cut back, 1 base at V and 2 bases at J, with 16 bases in the middle. Here the CDR3 reads CASSLSERQGAYEQYF. The CDR3 DNA reads as TGCGCCAGCAGCTTGAGTGAACGGCAGGGAGCCTACGAGCAGTACTTC.

This clonotype was picked up a small number of times. The chain combines TRBV24-1 with TRBJ2-3, with D possibly matching TRBD2 (6 bases). Trimming pared 2 bases from V and 1 base from J, leaving 18 bases between. Germline assignment: CDR1 KGHDR and CDR2 SFDVKD. This CDR3 is 18 amino acids long. The chain's CDR3 is CATSDYPSTSRGTDTQYF. Written as DNA, the CDR3 is TGTGCCACCAGTGATTACCCATCGACTAGTAGGGGCACAGATACGCAGTATTTT.

The CDR3 reads CASMQSGRGYNEQFF. In DNA form, the CDR3 reads TGTGCCAGCATGCAGAGCGGGAGGGGTTACAATGAGCAGTTCTTC. The chain couples TRBV6-1 to TRBJ2-1; 10 bases agree with TRBD2. V dropped 7 bases and J dropped 4; count of bases not matched to a gene: 7. CDR3 length: 15 amino acids. The germline V gene has CDR1 MNHNS and CDR2 SASEGT.

CDR3 protein: CASSLRGRPYEQYF. CDR3 in DNA: TGTGCCAGCAGTTTGCGGGGGAGGCCCTACGAGCAGTACTTC. The chain employs TRBV28 and TRBJ2-7; TRBD2 agrees at 7 bases. The V gene's germline CDR1 is MDHEN and CDR2 SYDVKM. This CDR3 has 14 amino acids. Trimming removed 3 bases from V and 2 bases from J; junction bases left unmatched: 4. Full variable domain (missing parts from reference TRBV28 and TRBJ2-7): DVKVTQSSRYLVKRTGEKVFLECVQDMDHENMFWYRQDPGLGLRLIYFSYDVKMKEKGDIPEGYSVSREKKERFSLILESASTNQTSMYLCASSLRGRPYEQYFGPGTRLTVT.

This clonotype was recorded many times. The rearrangement links TRBV12-3 or TRBV12-4 to TRBJ2-7; TRBD2 aligns across 8 bases. The ends lost 5 bases at V and 3 bases at J; junction bases unmatched: 6. The CDR3 has 14 amino acids. The CDR3 DNA follows: TGTGCCAGCAGTCCCCTTGCGGGAGGCTACGAGCAGTACTTC. Translated, it gives CASSPLAGGYEQYF.

This clonotype was detected a few times. V usage is TRBV21-1 and J usage is TRBJ2-3; the table's TRBD1 call for D was not verified on the DNA. TRBV21-1 is an annotated pseudogene. This CDR3 region has 19 residues. In DNA, the CDR3 is TGTGCCAGCAGCCCTAGGGGGGGCAGGGGGCTCCGGAGCACAGATACGCAGTATTTT. Its translation is CASSPRGGRGLRSTDTQYF.

This chain uses TRBV18 with TRBJ2-1; 11 nucleotides agree with TRBD2. Germline V lookup: CDR1 KGHSH, CDR2 LQKENI. Trimming at V came to 2 bases and at J to 8 bases, leaving 8 bases not matched to a gene. CDR3 length: 16 amino acids. CDR3 DNA: TGTGCCAGCTCACCATTTCTAGCGGGGGGCGGCGATGAGCAGTTCTTC. Translated, it gives CASSPFLAGGGDEQFF.

The gene calls are TRBV15 and TRBJ2-1, with TRBD1 identical over 8 bases. The CDR3 has 15 amino acids. J was trimmed by 5 bases and V by 2 bases; bases with no gene match: 5. Looked up from germline, CDR1 is LNHNV and CDR2 is YYDKDF (reference sequence). This chain's CDR3 is CATSRWTGSHNEQFF. The DNA of the CDR3 is TGTGCCACCAGCAGATGGACAGGGAGCCACAATGAGCAGTTCTTC.

This clonotype was counted many times. The junction departs from the called germline gene at one end, perhaps through a read error. The chain has TRBV7-9 and TRBJ2-7; 8 nucleotides match TRBD2. Germline assignment: CDR1 SEHNR and CDR2 FQNEAQ (reference sequence). The CDR3 loop spans 14 amino acids. The CDR3 nucleotides read TGTGCCAGCAGCTCAAGCGGGAGTGCCTATGAGCAGTACTTC. This sequence encodes CASSSSGSAYEQYF.

This clonotype was seen a few times. The J gene is TRBJ1-4, the V gene TRBV7-8; D is uncertain. With 2 bases removed from V and 0 bases from J, the gap between germline ends came to 7 bases. CDR3 size: 15 residues. CDR1 SGHVS and CDR2 FQNEAQ come from the germline V gene. The CDR3 reads CASSLYEATNEKLFF. The CDR3 bases are TGTGCCAGCAGCTTATACGAAGCAACTAATGAAAAACTGTTTTTT.

This clonotype was counted a few times. The rearrangement joins TRBV7-9 to TRBJ2-3, with D possibly called TRBD1 or TRBD2 (5 bases each). Germline assignment: CDR1 SEHNR and CDR2 FQNEAQ (reference sequence). V lost 10 bases, J lost 2 bases, and 16 bases lay in between. The CDR3 is 14 amino acids. This CDR3 is CATPGQMPTDTQYF. The CDR3 DNA sequence: TGTGCCACCCCGGGGCAGATGCCCACAGATACGCAGTATTTT.

This clonotype was seen a handful of times. This chain connects TRBV2 to TRBJ2-5, with a possible D match to TRBD1 (6 bases). CDR1 is SNHLY and CDR2 is FYNNEI in the germline V gene. Between the trimmed V and J ends, which lost 6 bases and 0 bases, there was a span of 17 bases. The CDR3 has 16 residues. CDR3 sequence: CASRPGQTTHQETQYF. DNA of the CDR3: TGTGCCAGCAGACCGGGACAAACTACCCACCAAGAGACCCAGTACTTC.